A selection of T cell receptor beta chains follows, all from one sample in a study of shared T cell receptors in the human thymus. Produced via immunoSEQ multiplex PCR; TCRdb's table is partial and in-frame only. Of about 660,000 clones listed, approximately 90% are singletons. The same data also contributed to another study, on human thymus T cells.

The specimen sequenced was thymocytes. These receptors all come from a boy under two years old with a congenital heart defect. Both conserved end residues are part of each CDR3. D genes are given only for firm matches. Part of the rows lack a size; the others show once, few, many or a class for expanded clones.

.	TRBV9	.	TRBJ1-3	TGTGCCAGCAGCCCCCCAGGGAATTCTGGAAACACCATATATTTT	CASSPPGNSGNTIYF
TRBD2	TRBV5-5	once	TRBJ2-7	TGTGCCAGCAGCTTCGGGACTACAGCTTTGATCTACGAGCAGTACTTC	CASSFGTTALIYEQYF
.	TRBV4-1	once	TRBJ1-1	TGCGCCAGCAGCCAAGACGACGGCAGGCAGAACACTGAAGCTTTCTTT	CASSQDDGRQNTEAFF
TRBD1	TRBV5-1	.	TRBJ2-2	TGCGCCAGCAAGCGGGACAGGGCGAACACCGGGGAGCTGTTTTTT	CASKRDRANTGELFF
.	TRBV15	.	TRBJ2-7	TGTGCCACCAGCATACTACCACAGGCACGATCCTACGAGCAGTACTTC	CATSILPQARSYEQYF
.	TRBV6-5	.	TRBJ2-1	TGTGCCAGCAGTTCCTCGGCTGAGCAGTTCTTC	CASSSSAEQFF
TRBD2	TRBV29-1	once	TRBJ2-3	TGCAGCGCCGGCCGAGCGGGAGGTCTCACAGATACGCAGTATTTT	CSAGRAGGLTDTQYF
.	TRBV28	.	TRBJ2-7	TGTGCCAGCAGTTTGGGTTTCAGGGTTGGGTACGAGCAGTACTTC	CASSLGFRVGYEQYF
TRBD2	TRBV5-3	.	TRBJ2-2	TGTGCCAGAAGCTTGACTGCTAGCGGGAGAACATGGAACACCGGGGAGCTGTTTTTT	CARSLTASGRTWNTGELFF
.	TRBV25-1	.	TRBJ2-5	TGTGCCAGCAGTGAGGGTGGTGGGCAGGAGGCTTTGGAGACCCAGTACTTC	CASSEGGGQEALETQYF
.	TRBV28	.	TRBJ2-4	TGTGCCAGCAGTTTAGCGTCAGGGAAAAACATTCAGTACTTC	CASSLASGKNIQYF
TRBD1	TRBV4-1	once	TRBJ2-7	TGCGCCAGCAGCCAAGCTGCAGCAGGGGGTTGTGAGCAGTACTTC	CASSQAAAGGCEQYF
TRBD2	TRBV4-3	.	TRBJ2-1	TGCGCCAGCAGCCAAGAAGCGGACGGCGTAGCGGGAGGGCCCTACAATGAGCAGTTCTTC	CASSQEADGVAGGPYNEQFF
TRBD1	TRBV9	.	TRBJ2-7	TGTGCCAGCAACTCACCGGGACAGGATGACGAGCAGTACTTC	CASNSPGQDDEQYF
TRBD1	TRBV5-1	.	TRBJ2-7	TGCGCCAGCAGCTTGGACGGGACAGCGAGCTCCTACGAGCAGTACTTC	CASSLDGTASSYEQYF
.	TRBV5-4	once	TRBJ2-1	TGTGCCAGCAGCTCTCGACTGGCTGCATACAATGAGCAGTTCTTC	CASSSRLAAYNEQFF
.	TRBV7-2	.	TRBJ2-3	TGTGCCAGCAGCTTGGCGCGAGGGGGCGGGGCTAGCACAGATACGCAGTATTTT	CASSLARGGGASTDTQYF
.	TRBV18	.	TRBJ2-3	TGTGCCAGCTCACCCATAAGAAGGGGCCAGGGCACAGATACGCAGTATTTT	CASSPIRRGQGTDTQYF
.	TRBV27	.	TRBJ2-7	TGTGCCAGCAGTCCTAAGACTAGAGGCTACGAGCAGTACTTC	CASSPKTRGYEQYF
TRBD1	TRBV4-1	once	TRBJ2-7	TGCGCCAGCAGCCGGACAGGGGGGTCGAAGTGGTACGAGCAGTACTTC	CASSRTGGSKWYEQYF
TRBD1	TRBV29-1	.	TRBJ2-3	TGCAGCGTTGAAGATCCGGGACAGGGGATCTCAGATACGCAGTATTTT	CSVEDPGQGISDTQYF
TRBD1	TRBV2	.	TRBJ1-3	TGTGCCAGCAGACCCGGACAGGGAAGATCTGGAAACACCATATATTTT	CASRPGQGRSGNTIYF
.	TRBV27	.	TRBJ2-3	TGTGCCAGCGGGCCTCAAGGCGCGGGAATTTCGGCAGATACGCAGTATTTT	CASGPQGAGISADTQYF
TRBD2	TRBV4-1	.	TRBJ2-1	TGCGCCAGCAGCCAAGATGAACTAGCGGGAGGAATAAATGAGCAGTTCTTC	CASSQDELAGGINEQFF
TRBD2	TRBV19	.	TRBJ2-4	TGTGCCAGTAGTACGCGGACTAGCGGCCCCCTGGCCAAAAACATTCAGTACTTC	CASSTRTSGPLAKNIQYF
.	TRBV27	once	TRBJ2-7	TGTGCCAGCAGTTTCAGAAAGAAGAGGTACTACGAGCAGTACTTC	CASSFRKKRYYEQYF
.	TRBV7-4	.	TRBJ1-2	TGTGCCAGCAGCTTCGGAGACAGGCTGTGGACCTTC	CASSFGDRLWTF
TRBD2	TRBV9	.	TRBJ2-1	TGTGCCAGCAGCCCAGGACTAGCGGCTTACAATGAGCAGTTCTTC	CASSPGLAAYNEQFF
TRBD2	TRBV4-2	.	TRBJ2-3	TGTGCCAGCAGCCAAGACAGGGGGGGCCCGGGACTAGCGCAGGATACGCAGTATTTT	CASSQDRGGPGLAQDTQYF
TRBD2	TRBV9	.	TRBJ2-7	TGTGCCAGCAGCCCTGGACTAGCGGGACACCTCGAGCAGTACTTC	CASSPGLAGHLEQYF
TRBD1	TRBV27	.	TRBJ2-7	TGTGCCAGCAGACCACACGGACAGGGAGACGACGAGCAGTACTTC	CASRPHGQGDDEQYF
.	TRBV27	.	TRBJ1-3	TGTGCCAGCACCTCCGTCGGGGGAAACACCATATATTTT	CASTSVGGNTIYF
.	TRBV14	.	TRBJ1-1	TGTGCCAGCAGCGCAGGGAACACTGAAGCTTTCTTT	CASSAGNTEAFF
TRBD1	TRBV28	.	TRBJ1-1	TGTGCCAGGGTCGAAATACCAGCCGGGACAGGGAACACTGAAGCTTTCTTT	CARVEIPAGTGNTEAFF
.	TRBV9	.	TRBJ2-3	TGTGCCAGCAGCGTAGCCGGGAGTCGTACAGATACGCAGTATTTT	CASSVAGSRTDTQYF
.	TRBV4-2	once	TRBJ2-1	TGTGCCAGCAGCCAAGATTCCCTCCCTAGGCCCTACTACAATGAGCAGTTCTTC	CASSQDSLPRPYYNEQFF
.	TRBV30	few	TRBJ2-2	TGTGCCTGGAGGGGCGCCCCATGGGGCAGGGTTACGACCGGGGAGCTGTTTTTT	CAWRGAPWGRVTTGELFF
.	TRBV11-3	.	TRBJ1-2	TGTGCCAGCGAGGGCGACTATGGCTACACCTTC	CASEGDYGYTF
TRBD2	TRBV19	.	TRBJ2-7	TGTGCCAGTCGGCTAGCGGGGGGCTCCTACGAGCAGTACTTC	CASRLAGGSYEQYF
.	TRBV11-2	.	TRBJ2-6	TGTGCCAGCAGCCTCCAGGGCTCTGGGGCCAACGTCCTGACTTTC	CASSLQGSGANVLTF
TRBD2	TRBV10-3	.	TRBJ2-7	TGTGCCACCCAACCCTCTAGCGGGCCCTACGAGCAGTACTTC	CATQPSSGPYEQYF